Below are 17 T cell receptor beta chains sequenced from a single sample in a study of cytomegalovirus exposure and HLA in healthy donors. PCR employed 60 Vbeta and 13 Jbeta primers. The table came from immunoSEQ multiplex PCR; TCRdb's copy has only in-frame clones and leaves some out. Here the sample spans about 120,000 clones, 65% to 85% being singletons. The sequencing input was PBMCs. These receptors all stem from a woman between 40 and 55 years old in good health and CMV-seropositive.

This clone has more than one count but fewer than ten. The genes are TRBV15 and TRBJ2-3; 10 bases agree with TRBD2. Per the germline V gene, CDR1 is LNHNV and CDR2 is YYDKDF (reference sequence). V was pared by 0 bases and J by 2 bases, with 14 bases of the junction left unmatched. The CDR3 is made up of 20 amino acids. CDR3 in DNA: TGTGCCACCAGCAGAGATTTCATCTCTAGCGGGAGACGCGCCACAGATACGCAGTATTTT. Protein sequence: CATSRDFISSGRRATDTQYF. Together with reference TRBV15 and TRBJ2-3, the CDR3 gives the full variable domain: DAMVIQNPRYQVTQFGKPVTLSCSQTLNHNVMYWYQQKSSQAPKLLFHYYDKDFNNEADTPDNFQSRRPNTSFCFLDIRSPGLGDTAMYLCATSRDFISSGRRATDTQYFGPGTRLTVL.

V and J are TRBV2 and TRBJ2-3; tentative D call: TRBD2 (6 bases). Germline CDR1 reads SNHLY; CDR2 reads FYNNEI. CDR3 length: 15 residues. With 6 bases removed from V and 0 bases from J, the gap between germline ends came to 13 bases. CDR3 nucleotides: TGTGCCAGCAGGGAGGGGACGGCTAGCACAGATACGCAGTATTTT. Translating gives CASREGTASTDTQYF.

This rearrangement joins TRBV7-6 to TRBJ2-7, with 8 bases fitting TRBD2. CDR3 length: 14 amino acids. V was pared by 4 bases and J by 2 bases, with 4 bases of the junction left unmatched. The germline CDR1 and CDR2 sequences are SGHVS and FNYEAQ. CDR3 sequence reads: CASSSGRGPYEQYF. In DNA, the CDR3 is TGTGCCAGCAGCTCCGGGAGGGGACCCTACGAGCAGTACTTC.

The J gene is TRBJ2-3, the V gene TRBV6-6; 7 bases are a match to TRBD1. The CDR3 contains 15 residues. Germline lookup yields CDR1 MNHNY and CDR2 SVGAGI (reference sequence). With V trimmed by 2 bases and J by 9 bases, 11 bases remained unmatched. CDR3 sequence reads: CASSYSAQGEKTQYF. The CDR3, as DNA: TGTGCCAGCAGTTACAGTGCCCAGGGGGAGAAAACGCAGTATTTT.

This clone was recorded a few times. CDR3 amino acids: CASSTGPTGSGEKLFF. Here the CDR3 DNA reads TGTGCCAGCAGCACAGGGCCTACAGGGAGCGGTGAAAAACTGTTTTTT. The chain carries TRBV7-9 and TRBJ1-4; a possible D gene is TRBD1 (6 bases). This CDR3 is 16 amino acids long. The V gene lost 5 bases and the J gene lost 7 bases, with 20 bases spanning the gap. Germline CDR1 SEHNR, CDR2 FQNEAQ (reference sequence).

J is TRBJ1-5 and V is TRBV7-2; D call uncertain. The CDR3 loop spans 15 amino acids. Germline lookup yields CDR1 SGHTA and CDR2 FQGNSA. Trimming took 1 base from V and 2 from J, leaving 9 bases between them. The CDR3 nucleotides read TGTGCCAGCAGCTTAGGTGGAGGTGGCAATCAGCCCCAGCATTTT. Its protein is CASSLGGGGNQPQHF.

The sample holds a few counts of this clone. The CDR3 protein is CASSFRGTSGVGEQFF. CDR3 DNA sequence: TGTGCCAGCAGCTTCCGCGGGACTAGCGGTGTCGGTGAGCAGTTCTTC. The V and J genes are TRBV7-9 and TRBJ2-1; 11 nucleotides match TRBD2. Trimming cost V 3 bases and J 9 bases; bases outside gene matches: 10. Germline V gene lookup returns CDR1 SEHNR and CDR2 FQNEAQ (reference sequence). The CDR3 extends over 16 amino acids.

The rearrangement links TRBV6-5 to TRBJ2-6; D ambiguous. Germline CDR1 MNHEY, CDR2 SVGAGI. The V end lost 2 bases, the J end lost 2 bases, and 7 bases lay between the germline ends. This CDR3 is 15 amino acids long. CDR3 DNA: TGTGCCAGCAGTTACGAGGCCACTGGGGCCAACGTCCTGACTTTC. It specifies CASSYEATGANVLTF.

The V call is TRBV14, the J call TRBJ2-7, with 10 bases fitting TRBD1. Germline CDR1 SGHDN, CDR2 FVKESK. The trim removed 3 bases at V and 4 bases at J, leaving 6 bases unmatched. The CDR3 length is 15 residues. The CDR3 spells CASSQTGGNVYEQYF. CDR3 in DNA: TGTGCCAGCAGCCAGACAGGGGGCAATGTTTACGAGCAGTACTTC. The full variable domain, its missing parts supplied by reference TRBV14 and TRBJ2-7, is EAGVTQFPSHSVIEKGQTVTLRCDPISGHDNLYWYRRVMGKEIKFLLHFVKESKQDESGMPNNRFLAERTGGTYSTLKVQPAELEDSGVYFCASSQTGGNVYEQYFGPGTRLTVT.

This clone was observed a few times. The V and J genes are TRBV7-3 and TRBJ2-3, with 7 positions matching TRBD1. J was trimmed by 0 bases and V by 2 bases; bases with no gene match: 2. Germline V gene sequence: CDR1 SGHTA, CDR2 FQGTGA. This CDR3 is built from 15 residues. CDR3 amino acids: CASSLGTASTDTQYF. CDR3 in DNA: TGTGCCAGCAGCTTAGGGACAGCTAGCACAGATACGCAGTATTTT.

The V call is TRBV5-6, the J call TRBJ1-1; D is unclear. The germline CDR1 and CDR2 sequences are SGHDT and YYEEEE. Trimming removed 4 bases from V and 5 bases from J, with 27 bases in between. CDR3 size: 18 residues. The CDR3 is CASSPYLVLSAGWTEAFF. The CDR3 DNA reads TGTGCCAGCAGCCCATACTTGGTTTTATCGGCGGGTTGGACTGAAGCTTTCTTT. Full variable domain (missing parts from reference TRBV5-6 and TRBJ1-1): DAGVTQSPTHLIKTRGQQVTLRCSPKSGHDTVSWYQQALGQGPQFIFQYYEEEERQRGNFPDRFSGHQFPNYSSELNVNALLLGDSALYLCASSPYLVLSAGWTEAFFGQGTRLTVV.

The chain has TRBV7-6 and TRBJ2-3, with 10 bases identical to TRBD1. Unmatched junction bases numbered 14, after V lost 5 bases and J lost 3 bases. Germline V CDR1 and CDR2: SGHVS, FNYEAQ. The CDR3 has 18 amino acids. The DNA of the CDR3 is TGTGCCAGCAGCGCAATCGACAGGGGGCTACGTGAGACAGATACGCAGTATTTT. As protein: CASSAIDRGLRETDTQYF.

This clone was picked up a small number of times. The chain is built from TRBV5-1 and TRBJ1-3; 9 bases are shared with TRBD1. V was clipped by 6 bases and J by 4 bases; unmatched bases: 11. In germline, CDR1 is SGHRS, CDR2 YFSETQ. The CDR3 totals 16 residues. The CDR3 reads CASTLTPGQGGNTIYF. The CDR3 coding sequence is TGCGCCAGCACCCTAACCCCGGGACAGGGAGGAAACACCATATATTTT.

The V gene is TRBV6-6, the J gene TRBJ2-7; TRBD1 is a possible D gene (5 bases). The CDR3 spans 12 residues. Germline loops: CDR1 MNHNY, CDR2 SVGAGI (reference sequence). Trimming took 7 bases from V and 6 from J, leaving 13 bases between them. DNA of the CDR3: TGTGCCAGCAACACTCAGGGATCCGAGCAGTACTTC. It specifies CASNTQGSEQYF.

The V and J genes are TRBV4-3 and TRBJ2-1; a weak D match, TRBD2 (5 bases). V dropped 4 bases and J dropped 9 bases, with 16 bases sitting between them. The CDR3 totals 14 residues. The germline V gene encodes CDR1 LGHNA and CDR2 YSLEER. As DNA, the CDR3 is TGCGCCAGCAGCCCAGCGTCGGTTGAGGGTGAGCAGTTCTTC. Translated, it gives CASSPASVEGEQFF.

This clone was seen once. This sequence joins TRBV27 and TRBJ1-6; D perhaps matches TRBD1 (6 bases). Per the germline V gene, CDR1 is MNHEY and CDR2 is SMNVEV (reference sequence). This CDR3 is 17 amino acids long. V was shortened by 6 bases and J by 9 bases, with 24 bases between the two germline ends. CDR3 nucleotides: TGTGCCAGCAGCCTTCTCGGGGGGAGGGGGTCCGGTTCACCCCTCCACTTT. This translates into CASSLLGGRGSGSPLHF.

This chain links TRBV7-8 with TRBJ2-1; 9 bases map to TRBD2. This CDR3 region has 18 residues. Germline CDR1 reads SGHVS; CDR2 reads FQNEAQ. After removal of 1 base from V and 0 bases from J, the junction contained 7 bases not matched to a gene. This chain's CDR3 is CASSLEFLAGSSYNEQFF. CDR3 in DNA: TGTGCCAGCAGCTTAGAATTTCTAGCGGGGAGCTCCTACAATGAGCAGTTCTTC.